A single sample gave rise to the 27 T cell receptor beta chains below, sequenced in a study of control samples from healthy donors and cancer patients. The method was immunoSEQ multiplex PCR; TCRdb's version includes in-frame clones alone and lacks a portion of them. The table includes approximately 85,000 clones, roughly 91% detected once. Sequencing used blood. The receptors derive from a woman aged 55-69 years in good health.

The chain is built from TRBV2 and TRBJ1-2, with TRBD1 matching 11 bases. V shed 9 bases and J 8 bases; nucleotides not matched to a gene: 5. CDR3 length: 12 residues. Looked up from germline, CDR1 is SNHLY and CDR2 is FYNNEI. Here the CDR3 DNA reads TGTGCCAGTGGACAGGGGGCGCAAGGCTACACCTTC. Encoded protein: CASGQGAQGYTF.

The chain couples TRBV18 to TRBJ2-7; D is perhaps TRBD1 (6 bases). The V gene's germline CDR1 is KGHSH and CDR2 LQKENI. Between the trimmed V and J ends, which lost 3 bases and 0 bases, there was a span of 9 bases. The length of the CDR3 is 14 residues. CDR3 amino acids: CASSPRQDSYEQYF. CDR3 in DNA: TGTGCCAGCTCACCTAGACAGGACTCCTACGAGCAGTACTTC.

The chain employs TRBV10-1 and TRBJ2-5, with TRBD2 identical over 10 bases. The CDR3 has 16 amino acids. V dropped 1 base and J dropped 1; count of bases not matched to a gene: 3. The germline CDR1 and CDR2 sequences are WNHNN and SYGVQD (reference sequence). The CDR3 DNA follows: TGCGCCAGCAGTGAGTATTCTAGCGGGGGCCAAGAGACCCAGTACTTC. Translated, it gives CASSEYSSGGQETQYF.

This chain connects TRBV19 to TRBJ2-3; 8 positions agree with TRBD2. Unmatched junction bases numbered 12, after V lost 10 bases and J lost 0 bases. Per germline, CDR1 LNHDA and CDR2 SQIVND (reference sequence). This CDR3 has 16 amino acids. The CDR3 is CATGFGSGGSTDTQYF. CDR3 sequence (DNA): TGTGCCACCGGCTTCGGGAGCGGGGGAAGCACAGATACGCAGTATTTT.

The rearrangement links TRBV30 to TRBJ2-5; D might be TRBD1 or TRBD2, each matching 5 bases. V was cut by 3 bases and J by 0 bases, with 17 bases left in between. This CDR3 comprises 16 residues. Germline CDR1 reads GTSNPN; CDR2 reads SVGIG (reference sequence). CDR3 loop: CAWRENRDQYQETQYF. Written as DNA, the CDR3 is TGTGCCTGGAGAGAAAACCGGGACCAGTACCAAGAGACCCAGTACTTC.

The chain couples TRBV5-1 to TRBJ2-7; D is possibly TRBD1 or TRBD2 (5 bases each). The CDR3 has 14 residues. CDR1 SGHRS and CDR2 YFSETQ come from the germline V gene. V lost 4 bases, J lost 2 bases, and 13 bases lay in between. CDR3 amino acids: CASSPGAGPYEQYF. The CDR3 nucleotides are TGCGCCAGCAGCCCCGGGGCAGGGCCCTACGAGCAGTACTTC.

This clone came up a few times. The chain uses TRBV27 and TRBJ1-1; no clear D. Germline-derived CDR1 and CDR2 are MNHEY and SMNVEV (reference sequence). V was shortened by 6 bases and J by 5 bases, with 16 bases between the two germline ends. The CDR3 runs to 14 residues. The CDR3: CASSSDRKGTEAFF. CDR3 nucleotides: TGTGCCAGCAGCTCCGACCGGAAGGGAACTGAAGCTTTCTTT.

The chain links TRBV5-1 to TRBJ2-1; D gene ambiguous. This CDR3 has 13 residues. The germline V gene has CDR1 SGHRS and CDR2 YFSETQ. Between the trimmed V and J ends, which lost 1 base and 6 bases, there was a span of 8 bases. The CDR3 loop is CASSLTPINEQFF. Here the CDR3 DNA reads TGCGCCAGCAGCTTGACTCCCATCAATGAGCAGTTCTTC.

This clone was observed once. This chain connects TRBV20-1 to TRBJ1-2; a weak D match, TRBD1 (5 bases). Germline CDR1 reads DFQATT; CDR2 reads SNEGSKA (reference sequence). Trimming removed 3 bases at V and 3 bases at J, with 14 bases between. The CDR3 sequence is 14 residues long. The CDR3 region is CSASPGTLDYGYTF. CDR3 DNA: TGCAGTGCTAGTCCCGGGACCTTAGACTATGGCTACACCTTC.

The rearrangement links TRBV12-5 to TRBJ1-1, with no clear D. The V gene lost 0 bases and the J gene lost 0 bases, with 14 bases spanning the gap. The CDR3 sequence is 17 residues long. Germline V gene lookup returns CDR1 LGHNT and CDR2 FRNRAP. The CDR3 DNA is TGTGCTAGTGGTTTGGTCTGGGGAAGAGTCATGAACACTGAAGCTTTCTTT. This sequence encodes CASGLVWGRVMNTEAFF.

V gene TRBV30 combines with J gene TRBJ2-1, with 9 bases fitting TRBD2. After removal of 5 bases from V and 7 bases from J, the junction contained 9 bases not matched to a gene. Per germline, CDR1 GTSNPN and CDR2 SVGIG (reference sequence). The CDR3 totals 14 residues. Here the CDR3 DNA reads TGTGCCTGGGCTGACAGGCGGGGGGGAAATGAGCAGTTCTTC. Translating gives CAWADRRGGNEQFF.

V is TRBV28 and J is TRBJ1-1; 8 bases fit TRBD1. The CDR3 loop spans 15 amino acids. J was trimmed by 1 base and V by 7 bases; bases with no gene match: 8. Looked up from germline, CDR1 is MDHEN and CDR2 is SYDVKM. CDR3 in amino acids: CASTSRDRGNTEAFF. CDR3 sequence (DNA): TGTGCCAGCACCTCCCGAGACAGGGGGAACACTGAAGCTTTCTTT.

This clone was seen a handful of times. V is TRBV10-3 and J is TRBJ2-1, with D unclear. V lost 3 bases and J 1 base, leaving 13 bases between the germline ends. CDR3 length equals 16 residues. CDR1 and CDR2 (germline): ENHRY, SYGVKD. The CDR3 loop is CAISDPRIPSYNEQFF. CDR3 nucleotides: TGTGCCATCAGTGACCCCCGAATCCCATCCTACAATGAGCAGTTCTTC.

The chain employs TRBV11-3 and TRBJ1-1; the D is unclear. The CDR3 contains 14 residues. Germline V gives CDR1 SGHNT, CDR2 YENEEA. V lost 5 bases to trimming and J lost 1 base, with 11 bases between them. This CDR3 reads CASSNLGQNTEAFF. For the CDR3, the DNA is TGTGCCAGCAGCAACCTTGGGCAGAACACTGAAGCTTTCTTT. The complete variable domain, with remaining parts taken from reference TRBV11-3 and TRBJ1-1, reads EAGVVQSPRYKIIEKKQPVAFWCNPISGHNTLYWYLQNLGQGPELLIRYENEEAVDDSQLPKDRFSAERLKGVDSTLKIQPAELGDSAVYLCASSNLGQNTEAFFGQGTRLTVV.

The J gene is TRBJ2-6, the V gene TRBV19; D uncertain. The germline gives CDR1 LNHDA, CDR2 SQIVND (reference sequence). CDR3 size: 13 residues. Trimming stripped 6 bases from V and 1 base from J, with 4 bases between. CDR3 loop: CASRHSGANVLTF. For the CDR3, the DNA is TGTGCCAGTAGACATTCTGGGGCCAACGTCCTGACTTTC.

This clone was detected only a few times. The chain uses TRBV12-5 and TRBJ1-1; 8 bases map to TRBD1. Germline CDR1 reads LGHNT; CDR2 reads FRNRAP. Losses at the gene ends were 1 base for V and 4 bases for J; bases not matched to a gene: 8. This CDR3 has 16 amino acids. The chain's CDR3 is CASGLAFDRGGTEAFF. The CDR3, as DNA: TGTGCTAGTGGTTTGGCCTTTGACAGGGGTGGCACTGAAGCTTTCTTT.

This sequence joins TRBV19 and TRBJ2-1; 11 positions match TRBD2. The CDR3 length is 14 residues. V dropped 9 bases and J dropped 8; count of bases not matched to a gene: 9. Germline values: CDR1 LNHDA, CDR2 SQIVND (reference sequence). CDR3 DNA sequence: TGTGCCAGCCAATTAGCGGGGGGGCGCGATGAGCAGTTCTTC. Amino acids: CASQLAGGRDEQFF.

This clone was counted a single time. V gene TRBV23-1 combines with J gene TRBJ2-7; D not certain. TRBV23-1 is treated as an ORF (open reading frame) with a function not yet certain. Trimming stripped 2 bases from V and 12 bases from J, with 14 bases between. The CDR3 spans 12 residues. The CDR3 loop is CASSQTPQYGYF. The CDR3 DNA reads as TGCGCCAGCAGTCAAACCCCTCAGTACGGGTACTTC.

The chain is built from TRBV2 and TRBJ1-1; no firm D call. CDR1 is SNHLY and CDR2 is FYNNEI in the germline V gene. The CDR3 is 13 amino acids. V lost 2 bases and J lost 5, with 9 bases in between. The CDR3 region has the DNA TGTGCCAGCAGTGAAAGGGAACTGACTGAAGCTTTCTTT. Translating it yields CASSERELTEAFF.

The chain employs TRBV9 and TRBJ1-1; 10 nucleotides line up with TRBD1. In germline, CDR1 is SGDLS, CDR2 YYNGEE. J gave up 5 bases and V 1 base, and 5 bases lay outside the gene matches. This CDR3 is 15 amino acids long. CDR3 in DNA: TGTGCCAGCAGCGTATCAGGACAGGGGGGGACTGAAGCTTTCTTT. It encodes CASSVSGQGGTEAFF.

The chain links TRBV7-2 to TRBJ2-3; 11 bases are a match to TRBD2. With 3 bases clipped from V and 1 base from J, the junction kept 6 bases outside the gene matches. CDR3 size: 17 residues. CDR1 is SGHTA, CDR2 FQGNSA, per germline. The CDR3 region is CASSLQGTSGGTDTQYF. For the CDR3, the DNA is TGTGCCAGCAGCTTGCAAGGGACTAGCGGAGGCACAGATACGCAGTATTTT.

The rearrangement uses TRBV11-2 and TRBJ2-5, with D perhaps TRBD2 (5 bases). Trimming cost V 5 bases and J 5 bases, with 12 bases left between them. This CDR3 is 13 amino acids long. Per the germline V gene, CDR1 is SGHAT and CDR2 is FQNNGV. CDR3 DNA: TGTGCCAGCAGCCCAGACACGGGGGAGACCCAGTACTTC. Its protein product is CASSPDTGETQYF.

J is TRBJ1-5 and V is TRBV11-3; D might be TRBD1 (5 bases). This CDR3 is 12 amino acids long. Trimming left V 8 bases short and J 7 bases short, with 12 bases between. Germline loops: CDR1 SGHNT, CDR2 YENEEA. The CDR3 DNA sequence: TGTGCCAGCTCCCAGGGAAACCAGCCCCAGCATTTT. Residues: CASSQGNQPQHF.

The chain is built from TRBV28 and TRBJ1-5, with a tentative D call TRBD1 (5 bases). The germline CDR1 and CDR2 sequences are MDHEN and SYDVKM. The CDR3 extends over 15 amino acids. Trimming removed 5 bases at V and 3 bases at J, with 14 bases between. CDR3 loop: CASSPPGLPNQPQHF. CDR3 in DNA: TGTGCCAGCAGTCCCCCGGGACTCCCCAATCAGCCCCAGCATTTT.

The chain couples TRBV9 to TRBJ2-1; 7 bases align to TRBD1. Germline CDR1 is SGDLS and CDR2 is YYNGEE. The J segment lost 3 bases and the V segment lost 8 bases, leaving 5 bases of the junction unmatched. The CDR3 sequence is 13 residues long. This CDR3 is CARRGRSYNEQFF. The CDR3 DNA sequence: TGTGCCAGAAGGGGGCGGAGCTACAATGAGCAGTTCTTC. Complete variable domain (other parts from reference TRBV9 and TRBJ2-1): DSGVTQTPKHLITATGQRVTLRCSPRSGDLSVYWYQQSLDQGLQFLIQYYNGEERAKGNILERFSAQQFPDLHSELNLSSLELGDSALYFCARRGRSYNEQFFGPGTRLTVL.

The CDR3 sequence is CASSLEGQGTGELFF. CDR3 in DNA: TGCGCCAGCAGCTTGGAGGGACAGGGCACCGGGGAGCTGTTTTTT. The chain employs TRBV5-1 and TRBJ2-2; TRBD1 matches at 9 bases. V lost 0 bases, J lost 4 bases, and 1 base stayed unmatched. This CDR3 spans 15 amino acids. Germline-derived CDR1 and CDR2 are SGHRS and YFSETQ.

This chain links TRBV5-5 with TRBJ1-3; D gene unclear. V lost 0 bases and J 2 bases, leaving 6 bases between the germline ends. The CDR3 is 14 residues long. Germline V lookup: CDR1 SGHKS, CDR2 YYEKEE (reference sequence). CDR3 nucleotides: TGTGCCAGCAGCTTGGTGGGGACTGGAAACACCATATATTTT. Translated, it gives CASSLVGTGNTIYF. Full variable domain (remainder filled in from reference TRBV5-5 and TRBJ1-3): DAGVTQSPTHLIKTRGQQVTLRCSPISGHKSVSWYQQVLGQGPQFIFQYYEKEERGRGNFPDRFSARQFPNYSSELNVNALLLGDSALYLCASSLVGTGNTIYFGEGSWLTVV.